This passage covers 11 T cell receptor beta chains from one sample sequenced in a study of blood T cell repertoires in COVID-19. Data came from immunoSEQ multiplex PCR; TCRdb stores just in-frame clones and leaves some out. This sample yields under 300,000 clones, of which 70% to 90% are seen a single time; just under 6.5% belongs to the top ten. The sample consisted of peripheral blood. The source is a woman aged 60 to 75 with active or convalescent COVID-19.

J is TRBJ2-2 and V is TRBV5-5; weak D call: TRBD2 (6 bases). The V and J ends lost 4 bases and 4 bases respectively, with 11 bases between them. The CDR3 consists of 14 residues. Germline V lookup: CDR1 SGHKS, CDR2 YYEKEE (reference sequence). Written as DNA, the CDR3 is TGTGCCAGCAGCCCATATAGCGGCACCGGGGAGCTGTTTTTT. Protein sequence: CASSPYSGTGELFF.

This chain links TRBV4-2 with TRBJ2-1, with 9 nucleotides matching TRBD1. V lost 10 bases to trimming and J lost 6 bases; unmatched junction nucleotides: 4. The CDR3 totals 12 residues. Germline V gene data show CDR1 as LGHNA and CDR2 as YNFKEQ. The CDR3 sequence is CATSTGGNEQFF. The CDR3 coding sequence is TGTGCCACCTCGACAGGGGGCAATGAGCAGTTCTTC.

This clone was recorded a few times. The chain is built from TRBV3-1 (or the pseudogene TRBV3-2) and TRBJ2-5, with 14 bases identical to TRBD2. Germline CDR1 LGHDT, CDR2 YNNKEL (reference sequence). The J segment lost 2 bases and the V segment lost 7 bases, leaving 9 bases of the junction unmatched. This CDR3 spans 17 amino acids. The CDR3 DNA reads TGTGCCAGCAAAGCCGGGACTAGCGGGAGCCCTCAAGAGACCCAGTACTTC. This sequence encodes CASKAGTSGSPQETQYF.

The J gene is TRBJ2-7, the V gene TRBV19; D perhaps matches TRBD1 (6 bases). CDR3 length: 13 residues. CDR1 is LNHDA, CDR2 SQIVND, per germline (reference sequence). V was pared by 5 bases and J by 3 bases, with 11 bases between. CDR3: CASSPQGSYEQYF. CDR3 nucleotides: TGTGCCAGTAGTCCCCAGGGGAGCTACGAGCAGTACTTC.

The CDR3 DNA follows: TGTGCCACCCGGGGTATCCTTAATGAAAAACTGTTTTTT. It specifies CATRGILNEKLFF. The chain joins TRBV6-5 to TRBJ1-4, with D unresolved. This CDR3 contains 13 residues. Looked up from germline, CDR1 is MNHEY and CDR2 is SVGAGI. V shed 10 bases and J shed 4 bases, with 13 bases lying between them.

The V call is TRBV5-1, the J call TRBJ2-3; the match to TRBD1 covers 7 bases. Trimming removed 0 bases from V and 5 bases from J; junction bases left unmatched: 3. This CDR3 contains 14 residues. The germline CDR1 and CDR2 sequences are SGHRS and YFSETQ. The CDR3 region is CASSLVYRGDTQYF. The CDR3 region has the DNA TGCGCCAGCAGCTTGGTTTACAGGGGAGATACGCAGTATTTT.

J is TRBJ2-1 and V is TRBV19, with 10 bases aligning to TRBD2. The CDR3 is made up of 21 amino acids. Germline CDR1 LNHDA, CDR2 SQIVND (reference sequence). V dropped 0 bases and J dropped 3; count of bases not matched to a gene: 17. The CDR3 DNA reads as TGTGCCAGTAGTATAGATCCCGCACGACTTAGGACTAGCGGAGGCTACAATGAGCAGTTCTTC. This encodes CASSIDPARLRTSGGYNEQFF. The full variable domain, with the rest looked up from reference TRBV19 and TRBJ2-1, is DGGITQSPKYLFRKEGQNVTLSCEQNLNHDAMYWYRQDPGQGLRLIYYSQIVNDFQKGDIAEGYSVSREKKESFPLTVTSAQKNPTAFYLCASSIDPARLRTSGGYNEQFFGPGTRLTVL.

The V gene is TRBV28, the J gene TRBJ2-5, with a tentative D call TRBD1 (6 bases). Trimming cost V 6 bases and J 11 bases, with 16 bases left between them. Germline V gene lookup returns CDR1 MDHEN and CDR2 SYDVKM. This CDR3 has 12 residues. In nucleotides, the CDR3 is TGTGCCAGCAGCTCCACAGGGCTTTTGCAGTACTTC. It codes for CASSSTGLLQYF.

The DNA of the CDR3 is TGTGCCATCTCCAAGGGGGGACTAGCGGTCTACAATGAGCAGTTCTTC. As protein: CAISKGGLAVYNEQFF. This chain links TRBV10-3 with TRBJ2-1, with TRBD2 identical over 11 bases. There are 16 residues in the CDR3. J gave up 3 bases and V 8 bases, and 9 bases lay outside the gene matches. Germline values: CDR1 ENHRY, CDR2 SYGVKD.

Only a few counts were recorded for this clone. CDR3 coding DNA: TGTGCCAGCAGTACTACCCACCGACAGGGCGAAGAGACCCAGTACTTC. Translated: CASSTTHRQGEETQYF. The chain recombines TRBV6-6 with TRBJ2-5, with TRBD1 identical over 7 bases. From germline, CDR1 is MNHNY and CDR2 SVGAGI (reference sequence). V lost 5 bases to trimming and J lost 3 bases; unmatched junction nucleotides: 12. The CDR3 has 16 amino acids.

In DNA form, the CDR3 reads TGCAGCGTTGAAGAGTCGGGAGCGGGTGAGCAGTTCTTC. It translates to CSVEESGAGEQFF. This chain links TRBV29-1 with TRBJ2-1; D is perhaps TRBD2 (6 bases). Trimming took off 0 bases at V and 9 bases at J, with 12 bases between the two ends. The germline V gene encodes CDR1 SQVTM and CDR2 ANQGSEA. The CDR3 length is 13 residues.